Listed here are 8 T cell receptor beta chains from one sample, sequenced in a study of blood T cell repertoires in COVID-19. Assay used: immunoSEQ multiplex PCR; TCRdb lists only in-frame clones, some missing. This table has about 81,000 clones, approximately 90% appearing once. Sequencing input: peripheral blood. These receptor sequences come from a man aged 70 or older with active or convalescent COVID-19.

The gene calls are TRBV7-9 and TRBJ2-7; 7 bases map to TRBD1. The CDR3 contains 14 residues. V lost 4 bases, J lost 4 bases, and 7 bases stayed unmatched. Germline CDR1 SEHNR, CDR2 FQNEAQ (reference sequence). As DNA, the CDR3 is TGTGCCAGCAGCTGGACAGGACGGTGGTACGAGCAGTACTTC. Amino acids: CASSWTGRWYEQYF. The full variable domain, completed using reference TRBV7-9 and TRBJ2-7, is DTGVSQNPRHKITKRGQNVTFRCDPISEHNRLYWYRQTLGQGPEFLTYFQNEAQLEKSRLLSDRFSAERPKGSFSTLEIQRTEQGDSAMYLCASSWTGRWYEQYFGPGTRLTVT.

The rearrangement uses TRBV23-1 and TRBJ1-5; D remains ambiguous. TRBV23-1 has ORF status, its function being uncertain. This CDR3 has 15 residues. The V and J ends lost 2 bases and 1 base respectively, with 9 bases between them. CDR3 nucleotide sequence: TGCGCCAGCAGTCAACTCGAGAAGAGCAATCAGCCCCAGCATTTT. Its translation: CASSQLEKSNQPQHF.

This chain uses TRBV5-1 with TRBJ1-1, with D unresolved. Trimming left V 2 bases short and J 2 bases short, with 10 bases between. Looked up from germline, CDR1 is SGHRS and CDR2 is YFSETQ. There are 14 residues in the CDR3. CDR3 sequence: CASSFEEKNTEAFF. DNA for the CDR3: TGCGCCAGCAGCTTCGAGGAGAAAAACACTGAAGCTTTCTTT.

The rearrangement uses TRBV4-2 and TRBJ2-3; 12 bases map to TRBD2. Germline V lookup: CDR1 LGHNA, CDR2 YNFKEQ. The CDR3 is 17 amino acids. After removal of 1 base from V and 5 bases from J, the junction contained 7 bases not matched to a gene. The DNA for the CDR3 is TGTGCCAGCAGCCAAGGATCTAGCGGGGGGGCCGTAGATACGCAGTATTTT. Protein product: CASSQGSSGGAVDTQYF.

The genes are TRBV5-6 and TRBJ2-5; D might be TRBD2 (5 bases). Germline CDR1 is SGHDT and CDR2 is YYEEEE. This CDR3 is 13 amino acids long. V lost 1 base, J lost 5 bases, and 9 bases lay in between. Here the CDR3 DNA reads TGTGCCAGCAGCTTGAGCGGCAGTGAGACCCAGTACTTC. Its protein is CASSLSGSETQYF. The variable domain in full, with the rest retrieved from reference TRBV5-6 and TRBJ2-5, is DAGVTQSPTHLIKTRGQQVTLRCSPKSGHDTVSWYQQALGQGPQFIFQYYEEEERQRGNFPDRFSGHQFPNYSSELNVNALLLGDSALYLCASSLSGSETQYFGPGTRLLVL.

The rearrangement joins TRBV3-1 (or the pseudogene TRBV3-2) to TRBJ1-5; 7 bases line up with TRBD1. The CDR3 contains 14 residues. V shed 4 bases and J 5 bases; nucleotides not matched to a gene: 5. Germline CDR1 LGHDT, CDR2 YNNKEL (reference sequence). CDR3 sequence reads: CASSLRQGYQPQHF. Written as DNA, the CDR3 is TGTGCCAGCAGCCTACGACAGGGTTATCAGCCCCAGCATTTT.

The chain uses TRBV27 and TRBJ2-3; 8 nucleotides line up with TRBD2. The CDR3 runs 15 residues. V shed 3 bases, J shed 2 bases, and the junction held 4 bases outside the gene matches. CDR1 MNHEY and CDR2 SMNVEV come from the germline V gene (reference sequence). In DNA, the CDR3 is TGTGCCAGCAGTTTGCAGCGGGGGCTCACAGATACGCAGTATTTT. Encoded protein: CASSLQRGLTDTQYF.

V gene TRBV30 combines with J gene TRBJ1-1; D call uncertain. V lost 7 bases and J lost 2, with 14 bases in between. This CDR3 spans 13 amino acids. CDR1 is GTSNPN and CDR2 is SVGIG in the germline V gene (reference sequence). The CDR3 protein is CASSHGGNTEAFF. DNA of the CDR3: TGTGCCTCTTCACACGGCGGAAACACTGAAGCTTTCTTT.